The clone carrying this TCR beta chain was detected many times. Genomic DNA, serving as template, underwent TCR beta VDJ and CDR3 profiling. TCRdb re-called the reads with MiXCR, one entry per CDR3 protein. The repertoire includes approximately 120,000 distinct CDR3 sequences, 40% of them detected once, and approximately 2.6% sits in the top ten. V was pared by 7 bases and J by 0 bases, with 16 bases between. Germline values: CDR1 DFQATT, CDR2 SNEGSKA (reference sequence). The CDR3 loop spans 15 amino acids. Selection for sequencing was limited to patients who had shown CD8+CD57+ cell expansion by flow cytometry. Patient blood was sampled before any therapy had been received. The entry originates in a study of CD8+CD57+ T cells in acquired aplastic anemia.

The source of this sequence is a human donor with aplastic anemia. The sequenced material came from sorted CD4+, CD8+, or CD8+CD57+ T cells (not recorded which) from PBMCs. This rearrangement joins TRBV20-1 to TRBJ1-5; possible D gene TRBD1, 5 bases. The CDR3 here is CSVKGEIYSNQPQHF. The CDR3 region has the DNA TGCAGTGTTAAAGGGGAAATTTATAGCAATCAGCCCCAGCATTTT.